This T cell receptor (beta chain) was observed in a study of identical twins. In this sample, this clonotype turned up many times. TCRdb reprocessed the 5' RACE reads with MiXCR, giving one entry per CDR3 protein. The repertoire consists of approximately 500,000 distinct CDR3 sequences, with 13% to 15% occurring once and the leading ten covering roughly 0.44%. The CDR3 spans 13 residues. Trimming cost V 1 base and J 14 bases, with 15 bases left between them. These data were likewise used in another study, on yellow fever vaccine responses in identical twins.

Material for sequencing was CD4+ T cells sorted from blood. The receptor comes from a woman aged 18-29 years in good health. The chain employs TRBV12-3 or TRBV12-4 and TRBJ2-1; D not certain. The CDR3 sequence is CASSLGGQRSEFF. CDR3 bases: TGTGCCAGCAGTTTAGGTGGGCAGAGATCTGAGTTCTTC.